This TCR beta chain is drawn from a study of cytomegalovirus exposure and HLA in healthy donors. For the study at large: In an early release, HLA-typed donors contributed 75 million to 85 million unique TCR sequences. Study outcomes and limitations: DRB1 showed the most TCR associations and HLA-C the fewest in a later analysis, as rates varied by HLA locus.

The PCR employed 60 Vbeta primers together with 13 Jbeta primers. The authors' processing: In a later analysis, the count reached 76 million or so unique TCR beta chains, with 9 million to 11 million shared. Sequenced by immunoSEQ multiplex PCR; TCRdb stores in-frame clones only, minus some. Clone size and V and J calls were adopted from that table, with D and trimming inferred from the DNA. The sample table sets out more than 45,000 clones. Germline CDR1 SGHAT, CDR2 FQNNGV. The V end was cut by 5 bases, the J end by 0 bases, with 10 bases between. This CDR3 comprises 14 residues. A note on this clone: Its cognate antigen is unknown.

Sequencing was carried out using PBMCs. This TCR came from a woman in her thirties or forties in good health and CMV-seronegative. The chain uses TRBV11-2 and TRBJ1-1; no reliable D call. CDR3 protein: CASSAGVMNTEAFF. For the CDR3, the DNA is TGTGCCAGCAGCGCCGGGGTAATGAACACTGAAGCTTTCTTT.